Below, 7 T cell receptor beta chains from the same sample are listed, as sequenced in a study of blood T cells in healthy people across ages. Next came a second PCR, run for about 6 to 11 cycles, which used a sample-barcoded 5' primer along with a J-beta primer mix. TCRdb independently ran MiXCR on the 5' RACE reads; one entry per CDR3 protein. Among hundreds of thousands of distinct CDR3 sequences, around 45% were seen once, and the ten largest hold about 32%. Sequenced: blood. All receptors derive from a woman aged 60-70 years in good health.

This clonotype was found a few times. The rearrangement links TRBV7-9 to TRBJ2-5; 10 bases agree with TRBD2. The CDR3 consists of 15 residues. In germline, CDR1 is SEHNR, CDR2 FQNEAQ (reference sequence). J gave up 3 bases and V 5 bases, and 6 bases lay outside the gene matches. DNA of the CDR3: TGTGCCAGCAGCCCCTGGCTAGCGGGAGAAGAGACCCAGTACTTC. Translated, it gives CASSPWLAGEETQYF.

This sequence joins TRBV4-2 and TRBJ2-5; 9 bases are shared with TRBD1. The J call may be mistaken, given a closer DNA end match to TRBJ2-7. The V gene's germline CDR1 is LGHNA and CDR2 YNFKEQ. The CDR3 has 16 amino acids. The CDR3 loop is CASSPSPGQGRHEQYF. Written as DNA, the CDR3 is TGTGCCAGCAGCCCGTCCCCGGGACAGGGTCGCCACGAGCAGTACTTC.

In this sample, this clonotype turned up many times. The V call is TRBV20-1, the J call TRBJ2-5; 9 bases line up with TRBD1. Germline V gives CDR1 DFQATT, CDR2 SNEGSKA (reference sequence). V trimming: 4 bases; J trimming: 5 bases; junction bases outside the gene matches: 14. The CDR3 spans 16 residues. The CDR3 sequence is CSATTGSTGGRETQYF. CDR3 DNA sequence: TGCAGTGCTACAACAGGCTCGACAGGGGGTCGGGAGACCCAGTACTTC.

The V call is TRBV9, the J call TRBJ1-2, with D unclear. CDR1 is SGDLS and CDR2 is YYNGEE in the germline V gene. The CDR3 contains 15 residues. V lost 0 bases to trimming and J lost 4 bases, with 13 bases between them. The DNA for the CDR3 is TGTGCCAGCAGCGTAGATGGGGAAGGCCTCTATGGCTACACCTTC. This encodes CASSVDGEGLYGYTF. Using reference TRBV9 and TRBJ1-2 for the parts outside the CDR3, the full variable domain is DSGVTQTPKHLITATGQRVTLRCSPRSGDLSVYWYQQSLDQGLQFLIQYYNGEERAKGNILERFSAQQFPDLHSELNLSSLELGDSALYFCASSVDGEGLYGYTFGSGTRLTVV.

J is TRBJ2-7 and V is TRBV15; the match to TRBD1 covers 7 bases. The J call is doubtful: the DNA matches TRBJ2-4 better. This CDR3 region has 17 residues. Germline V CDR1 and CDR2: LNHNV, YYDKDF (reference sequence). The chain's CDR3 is CATSRDSSTGAKNIQYF. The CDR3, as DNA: TGTGCCACCAGCAGAGATTCAAGTACAGGGGCAAAAAACATTCAGTACTTC.

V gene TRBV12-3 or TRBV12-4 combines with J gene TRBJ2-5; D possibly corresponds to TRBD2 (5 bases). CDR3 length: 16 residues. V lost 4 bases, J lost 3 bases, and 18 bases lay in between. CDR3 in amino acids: CASSSFAPGSKETQYF. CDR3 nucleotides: TGTGCCAGCAGTTCATTCGCTCCGGGGTCTAAAGAGACCCAGTACTTC.

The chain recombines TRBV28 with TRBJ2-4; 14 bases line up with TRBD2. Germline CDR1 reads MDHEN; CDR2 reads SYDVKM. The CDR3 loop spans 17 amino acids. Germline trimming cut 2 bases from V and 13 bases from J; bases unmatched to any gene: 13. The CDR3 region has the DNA TGTGCCAGCAGTTTACGGGGACTAGCGGGAGCGAAGAACGAACAGTACTTC. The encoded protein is CASSLRGLAGAKNEQYF.